One sample yielded the 25 T cell receptor beta chains listed below, sequenced in a study of cytomegalovirus exposure and HLA in healthy donors. TCRdb's copy holds only in-frame clones and misses some; the assay was immunoSEQ multiplex PCR. Of 250,000 to 300,000 clones listed, 80% to 90% are singletons. The specimen sequenced was PBMCs. Receptor source: a woman in her late teens or twenties in good health and CMV-seronegative.

The chain is built from TRBV5-1 and TRBJ2-7; D is perhaps TRBD2 (5 bases). Germline assignment: CDR1 SGHRS and CDR2 YFSETQ. The CDR3 is 15 residues long. Trimming removed 2 bases at V and 0 bases at J, with 12 bases between. The CDR3 DNA reads TGCGCCAGCAGCTTCGAGGGCGTTAGCTCCTACGAGCAGTACTTC. This gives the protein CASSFEGVSSYEQYF.

V is TRBV30 and J is TRBJ2-7; D is unclear. Trimming removed 0 bases at V and 2 bases at J, with 11 bases between. Germline CDR1 and CDR2: GTSNPN and SVGIG (reference sequence). The CDR3 runs to 14 residues. The CDR3 protein is CAWSVAELAYEQYF. DNA for the CDR3: TGTGCCTGGAGTGTAGCTGAGCTGGCCTACGAGCAGTACTTC.

This chain's CDR3 is CASSTSSRDRGTEQYF. In nucleotides, the CDR3 is TGTGCCAGCAGTACTTCCTCCCGGGACAGGGGGACCGAGCAGTACTTC. The V gene is TRBV25-1, the J gene TRBJ2-7, with 11 bases matching TRBD1. Germline V gene sequence: CDR1 MGHDK, CDR2 SYGVNS. V gave up 5 bases and J gave up 6 bases; unmatched junction bases: 12. The CDR3 covers 16 residues.

This chain uses TRBV4-1 with TRBJ1-4; D unresolved. CDR3 length equals 15 residues. V shed 1 base and J shed 4 bases, with 10 bases lying between them. Germline V gives CDR1 MGHRA, CDR2 YSYEKL. The CDR3 region is CASSQVDRDNEKLFF. As DNA, the CDR3 is TGCGCCAGCAGCCAAGTCGATCGGGATAATGAAAAACTGTTTTTT.

The V gene is TRBV13, the J gene TRBJ1-1; D is perhaps TRBD1 (5 bases). CDR1 and CDR2 (germline): PRHDT, FYEKMQ (reference sequence). V lost 4 bases to trimming and J lost 1 base, with 10 bases between them. This CDR3 spans 14 amino acids. The CDR3 bases are TGTGCCAGCAGCTCCTTTCAGGGGAACACTGAAGCTTTCTTT. Amino acids: CASSSFQGNTEAFF.

This chain joins TRBV5-6 and TRBJ1-5; the match to TRBD1 covers 7 bases. The V segment lost 0 bases and the J segment 4 bases; nucleotides outside the gene matches: 4. The V gene's germline CDR1 is SGHDT and CDR2 YYEEEE. This CDR3 region has 15 residues. For the CDR3, the DNA is TGTGCCAGCAGCTTGGGGCAGGGGGGTAATCAGCCCCAGCATTTT. It yields the protein CASSLGQGGNQPQHF.

The CDR3 sequence: CASSTGQVPRNTIYF. The CDR3 nucleotides are TGCGCCAGCAGCACCGGACAGGTCCCTCGAAACACCATATATTTT. This chain links TRBV5-1 with TRBJ1-3; 7 nucleotides align to TRBD1. This CDR3 comprises 15 residues. CDR1 and CDR2 from the germline V gene are SGHRS and YFSETQ. After removal of 4 bases from V and 5 bases from J, the junction contained 9 bases not matched to a gene.

V and J are TRBV6-5 and TRBJ2-5; 7 bases agree with TRBD1. The V segment lost 7 bases and the J segment 10 bases; nucleotides outside the gene matches: 6. The CDR3 is 11 residues long. The germline V gene encodes CDR1 MNHEY and CDR2 SVGAGI. CDR3 residues: CASILQGLQYF. The DNA for the CDR3 is TGTGCCAGCATTTTACAGGGGCTCCAGTACTTC.

This rearrangement joins TRBV25-1 to TRBJ2-5, with TRBD1 matching over 7 bases. V lost 4 bases and J lost 6; bases outside the gene matches: 11. The CDR3 extends over 15 amino acids. Per the germline V gene, CDR1 is MGHDK and CDR2 is SYGVNS. CDR3 in amino acids: CASSGGVGGAKTQYF. DNA of the CDR3: TGTGCCAGCAGTGGGGGAGTAGGGGGCGCGAAGACCCAGTACTTC.

The chain joins TRBV11-3 to TRBJ2-1; D uncertain. Germline values: CDR1 SGHNT, CDR2 YENEEA. The CDR3 contains 16 residues. Between the trimmed V and J ends, which lost 1 base and 6 bases, there was a span of 16 bases. In DNA form, the CDR3 reads TGTGCCAGCAGCTTAGTTTGGTCAGCGCCAGCCAATGAGCAGTTCTTC. Translating it yields CASSLVWSAPANEQFF.

CDR3 in DNA: TGTGCCAGCAGCGTAGCTGTAACTAGCGGGGACTACGAGCAGTACTTC. Protein sequence: CASSVAVTSGDYEQYF. The chain carries TRBV9 and TRBJ2-7; 10 bases agree with TRBD2. The V segment lost 0 bases and the J segment 3 bases; nucleotides outside the gene matches: 6. Looked up from germline, CDR1 is SGDLS and CDR2 is YYNGEE. This CDR3 is built from 16 residues. Drawing the rest from reference TRBV9 and TRBJ2-7, the complete variable domain is DSGVTQTPKHLITATGQRVTLRCSPRSGDLSVYWYQQSLDQGLQFLIQYYNGEERAKGNILERFSAQQFPDLHSELNLSSLELGDSALYFCASSVAVTSGDYEQYFGPGTRLTVT.

The chain uses TRBV30 and TRBJ2-5; unclear D gene. V shed 0 bases and J shed 2 bases, with 7 bases lying between them. The length of the CDR3 is 13 residues. The germline V gene has CDR1 GTSNPN and CDR2 SVGIG (reference sequence). The CDR3 coding sequence is TGTGCCTGGAGTGTTCAAAATCAAGAGACCCAGTACTTC. It yields the protein CAWSVQNQETQYF.

The chain uses TRBV5-6 and TRBJ2-2; D ambiguous. V lost 2 bases and J 5 bases, leaving 10 bases between the germline ends. The CDR3 is 14 amino acids. Germline V gene data show CDR1 as SGHDT and CDR2 as YYEEEE. The CDR3 nucleotides read TGTGCCAGCAGCTTCGTCGCGAGGACCGGGGAGCTGTTTTTT. This gives the protein CASSFVARTGELFF.

V usage is TRBV18 and J usage is TRBJ2-3, with TRBD1 matching over 7 bases. Unmatched junction bases numbered 8, after V lost 0 bases and J lost 2 bases. This CDR3 contains 17 residues. Germline V gene data show CDR1 as KGHSH and CDR2 as LQKENI. CDR3 region: CASSPPYRGPFTDTQYF. CDR3 nucleotides: TGTGCCAGCTCACCACCGTATAGGGGGCCCTTCACAGATACGCAGTATTTT. Using reference TRBV18 and TRBJ2-3 for the parts outside the CDR3, the full variable domain is NAGVMQNPRHLVRRRGQEARLRCSPMKGHSHVYWYRQLPEEGLKFMVYLQKENIIDESGMPKERFSAEFPKEGPSILRIQQVVRGDSAAYFCASSPPYRGPFTDTQYFGPGTRLTVL.

The sample holds one count of this clone. J is TRBJ2-1 and V is TRBV5-4; D remains ambiguous. The CDR3 totals 17 residues. V was shortened by 0 bases and J by 6 bases, with 19 bases between the two germline ends. Germline CDR1 and CDR2: SGHNT and YYREEE (reference sequence). CDR3 loop: CASSLGVTTEYTNEQFF. In DNA form, the CDR3 reads TGTGCCAGCAGCTTGGGCGTCACGACTGAATACACCAATGAGCAGTTCTTC.

The J gene is TRBJ2-2, the V gene TRBV4-1, with D possibly TRBD1 on 6 matching bases. V lost 6 bases to trimming and J lost 7 bases, with 15 bases between them. Germline CDR1 reads MGHRA; CDR2 reads YSYEKL. The CDR3 sequence is 14 residues long. CDR3: CASRPRGLGGELFF. In DNA form, the CDR3 reads TGCGCCAGCAGACCCAGGGGCTTGGGCGGGGAGCTGTTTTTT.

The chain couples TRBV5-6 to TRBJ1-6; TRBD1 matches 8 bases. The CDR3 spans 16 residues. Germline V gives CDR1 SGHDT, CDR2 YYEEEE. V shed 2 bases and J 5 bases; nucleotides not matched to a gene: 6. CDR3 residues: CASSLGQGLHNSPLHF. CDR3 bases: TGTGCCAGCAGCTTAGGACAGGGATTACATAATTCACCCCTCCACTTT. Full variable domain (rest looked up from reference TRBV5-6 and TRBJ1-6): DAGVTQSPTHLIKTRGQQVTLRCSPKSGHDTVSWYQQALGQGPQFIFQYYEEEERQRGNFPDRFSGHQFPNYSSELNVNALLLGDSALYLCASSLGQGLHNSPLHFGNGTRLTVT.

The V call is TRBV27, the J call TRBJ2-1; D is unclear. The V end was cut by 2 bases, the J end by 7 bases, with 18 bases between. This CDR3 comprises 16 residues. CDR1 is MNHEY and CDR2 is SMNVEV in the germline V gene (reference sequence). CDR3 protein: CASSLGVGGMVNEQFF. The DNA of the CDR3 is TGTGCCAGCAGTTTAGGAGTCGGCGGTATGGTTAATGAGCAGTTCTTC.

The rearrangement joins TRBV7-3 to TRBJ1-3; no firm D call. Trimming shortened V by 5 bases and J by 0 bases, and 8 bases separated the two germline ends. Germline CDR1 and CDR2: SGHTA and FQGTGA. The CDR3 consists of 14 residues. DNA for the CDR3: TGTGCCAGCAGCACCGAGAGCTCTGGAAACACCATATATTTT. It yields the protein CASSTESSGNTIYF. The variable domain in full, with the rest retrieved from reference TRBV7-3 and TRBJ1-3, is GAGVSQTPSNKVTEKGKYVELRCDPISGHTALYWYRQSLGQGPEFLIYFQGTGAADDSGLPNDRFFAVRPEGSVSTLKIQRTERGDSAVYLCASSTESSGNTIYFGEGSWLTVV.

This clone came up a few times. The V call is TRBV14, the J call TRBJ1-6; 7 nucleotides match TRBD1. CDR3 length: 14 amino acids. The trim removed 4 bases at V and 8 bases at J, leaving 5 bases unmatched. Germline lookup yields CDR1 SGHDN and CDR2 FVKESK. The CDR3 here is CASSREGGYSPLHF. The CDR3 nucleotides are TGTGCCAGCAGCCGCGAAGGGGGCTATTCACCCCTCCACTTT.

This clone was recorded once. The chain is built from TRBV20-1 and TRBJ1-2; a weak D match, TRBD1 (5 bases). Germline V gene sequence: CDR1 DFQATT, CDR2 SNEGSKA (reference sequence). V dropped 6 bases and J dropped 8 bases, with 10 bases sitting between them. The CDR3 extends over 10 amino acids. This CDR3 is CSAAGYGYTF. The CDR3 DNA is TGCAGTGCAGCAGGGTACGGCTACACCTTC.

The chain links TRBV2 to TRBJ2-3; perhaps TRBD2 as D (5 bases). The CDR3 is 13 amino acids. Germline assignment: CDR1 SNHLY and CDR2 FYNNEI. V lost 6 bases to trimming and J lost 3 bases, with 10 bases between them. CDR3 residues: CASRPRDTDTQYF. The CDR3 DNA sequence: TGTGCCAGCAGGCCGAGGGATACAGATACGCAGTATTTT.

This chain connects TRBV10-3 to TRBJ1-2; D is unresolved. The V gene's germline CDR1 is ENHRY and CDR2 SYGVKD. V was pared by 3 bases and J by 1 base, with 6 bases between. This CDR3 is built from 13 residues. CDR3 coding DNA: TGTGCCATCAGTGATCGTAGTAACTATGGCTACACCTTC. Its translation is CAISDRSNYGYTF.

There are a few counts of this clone. The chain combines TRBV19 with TRBJ2-7, with TRBD2 matching 7 bases. The germline gives CDR1 LNHDA, CDR2 SQIVND (reference sequence). V lost 4 bases, J lost 1 base, and 4 bases stayed unmatched. The CDR3 spans 14 residues. For the CDR3, the DNA is TGTGCCAGTAGTACCGGACTAGAGTCCTACGAGCAGTACTTC. Its translation: CASSTGLESYEQYF.

This chain uses TRBV5-6 with TRBJ1-5; D perhaps matches TRBD1 (6 bases). Trimming cost V 4 bases and J 1 base, with 12 bases left between them. The CDR3 has 15 residues. Per germline, CDR1 SGHDT and CDR2 YYEEEE. The CDR3: CASSVQGASNQPQHF. The CDR3 DNA sequence: TGTGCCAGCAGCGTACAGGGCGCGAGCAATCAGCCCCAGCATTTT. The entire variable domain, with the rest obtained from reference TRBV5-6 and TRBJ1-5, is as follows: DAGVTQSPTHLIKTRGQQVTLRCSPKSGHDTVSWYQQALGQGPQFIFQYYEEEERQRGNFPDRFSGHQFPNYSSELNVNALLLGDSALYLCASSVQGASNQPQHFGDGTRLSIL.